The TCR beta chain described here comes from a study of blood T cells in healthy people across ages. The CDR3 is 15 amino acids. The ends lost 3 bases at V and 4 bases at J; junction bases unmatched: 7. The germline V gene has CDR1 MNHEY and CDR2 SMNVEV (reference sequence). Then a second PCR, running roughly 7 to 11 cycles, was carried out with a sample-barcoded 5' primer and a J-beta primer mix. TCRdb re-called the 5' RACE reads through MiXCR, storing one row per CDR3 protein. The sample includes about 1,600,000 distinct CDR3 sequences, around 39% of them seen just once. The TCR sequence derives from a woman under 30 in good health. The chain carries TRBV27 and TRBJ2-7; TRBD2 matches 9 bases. Sequencing was done on a sample of blood. CDR3 sequence (DNA): TGTGCCAGCAGTTTGGGGCGGGAGGGCGTTTACGAGCAGTACTTC. It specifies CASSLGREGVYEQYF.